The TCR beta chain under discussion was sequenced for a study of T cells in women clearing cervical HPV infection (dated by TCRdb to 2017 to 2018). About the study as a whole: The cases were 20 to 25 women with histologically confirmed HPV16-related CIN3 or worse, and 2 of those women had invasive cancers. Controls were 25 or so women whose single incident HPV16 infection cleared within 12 months without precancer or cancer developing. Case blood was taken at the visit when the lesion was first identified, whereas control blood was taken when infection was no longer detected. Among cases, blood sampling came a median of approximately 150 days after lesion detection, with an interquartile range of about 85 to 230 days. Because only a few women had HLA typing data, the possibility that HLA type acted as a confounder could not be ruled out. Nested within Costa Rica's Guanacaste HPV Natural History Study, an exploratory proof-of-principle case-control study compared TCR repertoires across cervical HPV16 outcomes. Cases were matched to controls by age within five years and by the year the sample was collected. Cases had a median age of 34 years and controls had a median age of about 41, with no significant differences in baseline characteristics. The parent cohort enrolled roughly 9,400 women aged 18 or older in Guanacaste, Costa Rica, in about 1993 to 1994 and followed the women for less than nine years. Five blinded duplicates per group were added as quality controls, so that roughly 60 samples were obtained: 50 or so participants and around 10 replicates.

A remark on this clone: Its target antigen remains unknown. With the read ending 3 residues before the CDR3 end, the germline J gene is used to fill in that end.

Every participant had a single incident cervical HPV16 infection, and prevalent HPV16 infections were excluded. Cervical HPV DNA was detected with MY09/MY11 PCR, and genotyping was done with dot-blot hybridization. Approximately 16 mL of heparinized blood were centrifuged, and the buffy coat was aliquoted, frozen at -30°C, then stored at -80°C. QIAGEN kits were used to extract genomic DNA from the buffy coat specimens. Using the immunoSEQ assay, multiplex PCR amplified TCR beta CDR3 regions from an average of approximately 1,200 ng of genomic DNA per sample. The assay corrected primer bias using a complete synthetic TCR repertoire to establish an amplification baseline. Amplicons were sequenced on the Illumina platform. In the authors' own workflow: Sequence errors were corrected by clustering with frequency ratios and a modified nearest-neighbor algorithm, and the sequences were then analyzed in the immunoSEQ Analyzer using IMGT gene definitions. At each rarefaction depth, TCR richness and evenness were averaged over 20 rarefaction repeats, and samples with fewer sequences than the depth were excluded. Wilcoxon rank sum tests with FDR correction were used to compare relative abundances of V, D and J genes between the groups. For the blinded duplicates, the intraclass correlation was roughly 96% for TCR richness and averaged 76.4% across about 70 gene segments. TCRdb re-hosts the immuneACCESS table, in-frame sequences only. Its copies lack some clones; in the studies checked, an unresolved V gene accounts for under half of them, and the cause for the rest is not known. V and J calls plus clone size are reproduced from that table; the DNA served to infer D and trimming. The sample's records list under 50,000 clones. Approximately 6.4% of the sample belongs to the ten largest clones.

Spanning cysteine to phenylalanine, the CDR3 consists of 16 amino acids. Only the CDR3 bases that were read are kept: 39 of them, in frame from base 1. Per the germline V gene (reference sequence), LNHDA is the CDR1 and SQIVND is the CDR2. Unmatched junction bases come to 15, with V trimmed by 6 bases and J by 5 bases. Overall study results and their limits: CIN3+ cases had significantly higher TCR repertoire richness than controls across sequencing depths, but evenness did not differ between the groups. TRBV6-7 relative abundance was lower in cases than in controls (approximately 0.11% versus 0.16%; Bonferroni P = 0.0008). Random forest classifiers combining richness and V gene abundances distinguished cases from controls with an estimated AUC of just under 0.85. Because of the cross-sectional design, the study could not determine whether the associations came before infection or resulted from infection, and neither effector/memory subsets nor HPV-specific T cells were isolated. Because the number of T cells in each sample was unknown, differences in richness could reflect differing T-cell content rather than repertoire biology.

This TCR came from a woman between 18 and 69 years old with a cervical HPV16 infection that either progressed to CIN3+ or cleared (not recorded which). Sample: blood buffy coat. The chain employs TRBV19 and TRBJ2-7, with TRBD2 identical over 8 junction bases. The CDR3 DNA, read in part, is TGTGCCAGTAGCCGAGGGGGGGCTAGCGGGTCTCACGAG. The translation is CASSRGGASGSHE. From start to end, the CDR3 is CASSRGGASGSHEQYF.